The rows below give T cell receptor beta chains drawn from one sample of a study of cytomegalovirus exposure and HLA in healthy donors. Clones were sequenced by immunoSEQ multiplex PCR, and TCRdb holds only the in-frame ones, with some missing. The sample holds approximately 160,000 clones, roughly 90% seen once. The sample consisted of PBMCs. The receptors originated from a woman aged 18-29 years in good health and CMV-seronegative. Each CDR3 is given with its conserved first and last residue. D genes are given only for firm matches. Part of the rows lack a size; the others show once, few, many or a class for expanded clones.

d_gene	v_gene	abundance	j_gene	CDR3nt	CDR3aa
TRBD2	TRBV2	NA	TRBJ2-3	TGTGCCAGCAGTCTATTAAAATTAGCGGGAGGAGTCGCAGATACGCAGTATTTT	CASSLLKLAGGVADTQYF
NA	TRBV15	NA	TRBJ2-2	TGTGCCACCAGCTGGTCAGGGGGGAAGAACACCGGGGAGCTGTTTTTT	CATSWSGGKNTGELFF
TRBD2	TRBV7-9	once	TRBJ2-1	TGTGCCAGCAGCTCGCCTCCGGGCGGGAGGAATGAGCAGTTCTTC	CASSSPPGGRNEQFF
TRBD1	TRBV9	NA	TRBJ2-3	TGTGCCAGCAGCGGGATCGGGACAGGGGATACGCAGTATTTT	CASSGIGTGDTQYF
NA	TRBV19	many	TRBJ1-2	TGTGCCAGTAGACCTCAGGGGATGGGCAACTATGGCTACACCTTC	CASRPQGMGNYGYTF
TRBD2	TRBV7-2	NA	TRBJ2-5	TGTGCCAGCAGCTTACAGCGGGAGGCTTGGGAGACCCAGTACTTC	CASSLQREAWETQYF
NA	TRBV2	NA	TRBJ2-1	TGTGCCAGCAGTGAAGGCGGGGACTTCCTGAAGTTCTTC	CASSEGGDFLKFF
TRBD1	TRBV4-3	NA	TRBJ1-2	TGCGCCAGCAGCCAGGATGGGACAGGGGGCTATGGCTACACCTTC	CASSQDGTGGYGYTF
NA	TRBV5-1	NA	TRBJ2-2	TGCGCCAGCAGCTCTCAGGGTTCCGGGGAGCTGTTTTTT	CASSSQGSGELFF
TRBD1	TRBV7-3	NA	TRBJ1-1	TGTGCCAGCAGCAGCCGACAGGGTAAAAACACTGAAGCTTTCTTT	CASSSRQGKNTEAFF
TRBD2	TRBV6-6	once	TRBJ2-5	TGTGCCAGCAGTTACTCGTTTAGCGGGGAGACCCAGTACTTC	CASSYSFSGETQYF
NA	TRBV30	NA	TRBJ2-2	TGTGCCTGGAGTGGACTAGGAGCCGGGGAGCTGTTTTTT	CAWSGLGAGELFF
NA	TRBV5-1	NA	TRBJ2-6	TGCGCCAGCAGCTTGGCTCCCGAAGGGGGATGGGTTACCTCTGGGGCCAACGTCCTGACTTTC	CASSLAPEGGWVTSGANVLTF
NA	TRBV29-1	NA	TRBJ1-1	TGCAGCGTTGGAGGCAGGGCGAACACTGAAGCTTTCTTT	CSVGGRANTEAFF
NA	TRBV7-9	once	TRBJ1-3	TGTGCCAGAGAGAAGTACTCTGGAAACACCATATATTTT	CAREKYSGNTIYF
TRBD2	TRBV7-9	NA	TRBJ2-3	TGTGCCAGCAGCTTTAGCGGGGTAGATACGCAGTATTTT	CASSFSGVDTQYF
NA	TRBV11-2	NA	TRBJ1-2	TGTGCCAGCAGCCCCTCTGGGGGGGACTATGGCTACACCTTC	CASSPSGGDYGYTF
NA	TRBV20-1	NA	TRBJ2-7	TGCAGTGCTATTCTCTCCTACGAGCAGTACTTC	CSAILSYEQYF
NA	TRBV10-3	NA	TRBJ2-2	TGTGCCATCCGGGTTGCCGGGGAGCTGTTTTTT	CAIRVAGELFF
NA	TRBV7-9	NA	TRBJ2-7	TGTGCCAGCAGCTTAGCTGGGCGACTAGACCCCTTCTCCTACGAGCAGTACTTC	CASSLAGRLDPFSYEQYF
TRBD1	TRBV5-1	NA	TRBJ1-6	TGCGCCAGCAGCTTGGGGGGACAGGGTGGTTCACCCCTCCACTTT	CASSLGGQGGSPLHF
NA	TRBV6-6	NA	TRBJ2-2	TGTGCCAGCGAAGGGGTCTTCACCGGGGAGCTGTTTTTT	CASEGVFTGELFF
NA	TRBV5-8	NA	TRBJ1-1	TGTGCCAGCAGCTTTGGACAGACTGAAGCTTTCTTT	CASSFGQTEAFF
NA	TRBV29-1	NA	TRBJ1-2	TGCAGCGTTGTTTTCCTCAGGGGCAACTATGGCTACACCTTC	CSVVFLRGNYGYTF
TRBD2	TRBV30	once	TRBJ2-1	TGTGCCTGGAGTCTCGGACTAGCGGGGGGGTATGAGCAGTTCTTC	CAWSLGLAGGYEQFF
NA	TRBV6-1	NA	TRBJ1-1	TGTGCCAGCAGTTACCAGGGCCTAGCTTTCTTT	CASSYQGLAFF
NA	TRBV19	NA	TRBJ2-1	TGTGCCAGTATTAGGCGGGCCAGCTCCCTACTCAACGATGAGCAGTTCTTC	CASIRRASSLLNDEQFF
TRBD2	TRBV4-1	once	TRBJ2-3	TGCGCCAGCAGCCAAGTGGGGCGGGAGCGAGGAGATACGCAGTATTTT	CASSQVGRERGDTQYF
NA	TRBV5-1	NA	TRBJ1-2	TGCGCCAGCAGGCCCCCGGGTCGTGGCTACACCTTC	CASRPPGRGYTF
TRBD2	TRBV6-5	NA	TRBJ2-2	TGTGCCAGCAGTCAGCGGGAGTTCACCGGGGAGCTGTTTTTT	CASSQREFTGELFF
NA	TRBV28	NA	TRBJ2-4	TGTGCCAGCAGTCAGAGGAGGGACATTCAGTACTTC	CASSQRRDIQYF
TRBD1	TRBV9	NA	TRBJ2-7	TGTGCCAGCAGCGTAACCGGGACAGGGGGCTACGAGCAGTACTTC	CASSVTGTGGYEQYF
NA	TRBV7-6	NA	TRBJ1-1	TGTGCCAGCAGCTTACTTAGCATAAACACTGAAGCTTTCTTT	CASSLLSINTEAFF
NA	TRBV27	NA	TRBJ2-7	TGTGCCAGCAGCCCCGCAGGGGGGACCTACGAGCAGTACTTC	CASSPAGGTYEQYF
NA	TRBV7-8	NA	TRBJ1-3	TGTGCCAGCAGCTTAGTCGACTCATCCTTCTCTGGAAACACCATATATTTT	CASSLVDSSFSGNTIYF
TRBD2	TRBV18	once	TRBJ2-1	TGTGCCAGCTCACCACCAACTAGCGGGAGGAGGACTGAGCAGTTCTTC	CASSPPTSGRRTEQFF
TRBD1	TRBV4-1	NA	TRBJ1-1	TGCGCCAGCAGCCAACCCACCAGGGGGACGAACACTGAAGCTTTCTTT	CASSQPTRGTNTEAFF
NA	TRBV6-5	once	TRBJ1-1	TGTGCCAGCAGCCCCCCGGGGAACACTGAAGCTTTCTTT	CASSPPGNTEAFF
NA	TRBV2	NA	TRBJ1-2	TGTGCCAGCAGTGAACACGAACAGAACTATGGCTACACCTTC	CASSEHEQNYGYTF
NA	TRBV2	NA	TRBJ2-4	TGTGCCAGCAGCCTGAGGGGGAGAGATAGCAAAAACATTCAGTACTTC	CASSLRGRDSKNIQYF
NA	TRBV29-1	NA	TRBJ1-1	TGCAGCGTCCGGGCGGGGGAGACTGAAGCTTTCTTT	CSVRAGETEAFF
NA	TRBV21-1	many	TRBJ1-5	TGTGCCAGCAAAGGGACAGAAAAGTTCTTGCATTTT	CASKGTEKFLHF
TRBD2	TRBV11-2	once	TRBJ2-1	TGTGCCAGCAGCTCCCCTGGAGCTAGCGGGGGGTCTGAGCAGTTCTTC	CASSSPGASGGSEQFF
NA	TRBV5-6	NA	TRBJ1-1	TGTGCCAGCAGCTCCCAGTTACGAAGACAGAACACTGAAGCTTTCTTT	CASSSQLRRQNTEAFF
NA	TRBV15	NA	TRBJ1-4	TGTGCCACCAGCAGCTCGGGACACCGGAATGAAAAACTGTTTTTT	CATSSSGHRNEKLFF
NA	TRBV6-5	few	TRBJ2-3	TGTGCCAGCAGACCAGACATACCCACAGATACGCAGTATTTT	CASRPDIPTDTQYF